The following is a T cell receptor beta chain sequence with its context. This sample was taken from a study of blood T cell repertoires in COVID-19. Overall study: Acute and convalescent COVID-19 samples came from the United States, Italy and Spain. Nucleic acid was either cDNA or gDNA, and it came from T cells, B-cell-depleted T cells, or PBMCs.

Seattle participants joined during active infection and were tracked over time. Using immunoSEQ multiplex PCR, the repertoire was profiled, and TCRdb retains in-frame clones only, with some absent. Counted here are 400,000 to 450,000 clones, about 90% occurring once; the ten biggest clones make up about 0.91%. Germline loops: CDR1 MGHRA, CDR2 YSYEKL. V dropped 3 bases and J dropped 3 bases, with 11 bases sitting between them. The CDR3 sequence is 14 residues long. The receptor comes from a man between 18 and 35 years old with COVID-19, enrolled during active disease. V gene TRBV4-1 combines with J gene TRBJ1-1; D not certain. Sample: peripheral blood. In DNA, the CDR3 is TGCGCCAGCAGCCACCCGGGTGACGACACTGAAGCTTTCTTT. Its translation: CASSHPGDDTEAFF.